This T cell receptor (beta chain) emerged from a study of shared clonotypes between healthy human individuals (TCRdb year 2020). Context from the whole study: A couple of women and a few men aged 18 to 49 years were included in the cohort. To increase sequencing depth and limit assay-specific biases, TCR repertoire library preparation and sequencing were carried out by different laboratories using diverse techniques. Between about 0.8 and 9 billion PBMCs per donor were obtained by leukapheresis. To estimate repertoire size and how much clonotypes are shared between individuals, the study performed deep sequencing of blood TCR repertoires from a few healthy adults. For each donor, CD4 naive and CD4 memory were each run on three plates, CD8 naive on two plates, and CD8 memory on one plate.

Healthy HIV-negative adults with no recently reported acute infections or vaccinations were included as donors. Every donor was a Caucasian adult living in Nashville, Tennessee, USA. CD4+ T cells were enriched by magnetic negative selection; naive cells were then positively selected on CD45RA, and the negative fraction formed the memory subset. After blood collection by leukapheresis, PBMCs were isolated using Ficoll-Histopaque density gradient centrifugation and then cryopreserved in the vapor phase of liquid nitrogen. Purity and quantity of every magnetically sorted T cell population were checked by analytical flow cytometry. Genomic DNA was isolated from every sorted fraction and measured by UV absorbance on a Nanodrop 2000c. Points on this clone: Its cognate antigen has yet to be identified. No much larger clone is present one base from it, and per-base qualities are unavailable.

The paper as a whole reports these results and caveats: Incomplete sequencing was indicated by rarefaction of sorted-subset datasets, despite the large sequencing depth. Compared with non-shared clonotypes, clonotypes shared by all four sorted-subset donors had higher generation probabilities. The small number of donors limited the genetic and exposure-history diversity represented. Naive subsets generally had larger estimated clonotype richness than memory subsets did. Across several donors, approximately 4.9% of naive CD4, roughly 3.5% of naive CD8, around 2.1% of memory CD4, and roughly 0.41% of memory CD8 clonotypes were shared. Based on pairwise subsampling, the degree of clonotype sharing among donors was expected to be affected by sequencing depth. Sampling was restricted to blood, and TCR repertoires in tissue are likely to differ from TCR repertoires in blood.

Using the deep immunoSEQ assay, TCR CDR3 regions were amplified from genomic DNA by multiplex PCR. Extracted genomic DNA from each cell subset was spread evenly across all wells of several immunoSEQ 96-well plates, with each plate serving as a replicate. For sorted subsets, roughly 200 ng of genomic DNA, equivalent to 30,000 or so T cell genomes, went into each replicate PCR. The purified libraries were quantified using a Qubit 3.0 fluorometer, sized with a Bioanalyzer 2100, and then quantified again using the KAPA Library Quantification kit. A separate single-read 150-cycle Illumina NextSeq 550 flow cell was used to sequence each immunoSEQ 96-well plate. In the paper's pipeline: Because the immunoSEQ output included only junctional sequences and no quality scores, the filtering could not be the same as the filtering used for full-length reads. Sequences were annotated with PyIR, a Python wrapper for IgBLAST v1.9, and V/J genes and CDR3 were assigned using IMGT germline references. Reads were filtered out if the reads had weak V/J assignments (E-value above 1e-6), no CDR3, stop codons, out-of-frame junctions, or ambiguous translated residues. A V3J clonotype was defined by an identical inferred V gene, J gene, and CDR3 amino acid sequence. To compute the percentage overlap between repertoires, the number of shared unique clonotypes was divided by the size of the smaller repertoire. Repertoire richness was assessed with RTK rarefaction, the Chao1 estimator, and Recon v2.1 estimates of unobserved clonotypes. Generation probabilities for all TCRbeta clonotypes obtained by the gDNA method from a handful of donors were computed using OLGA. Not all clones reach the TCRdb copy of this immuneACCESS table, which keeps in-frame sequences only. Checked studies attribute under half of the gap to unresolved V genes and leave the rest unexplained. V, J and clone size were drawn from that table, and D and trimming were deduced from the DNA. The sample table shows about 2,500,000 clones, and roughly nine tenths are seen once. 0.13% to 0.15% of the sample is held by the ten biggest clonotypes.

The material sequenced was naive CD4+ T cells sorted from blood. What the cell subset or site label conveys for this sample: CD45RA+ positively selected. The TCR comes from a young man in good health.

The base sequence is TGTGCCAGCAGTGACAGGGGTAGAGGGGCCAATCAGCCCCAGCATTTT. The translation is CASSDRGRGANQPQHF. The V gene is TRBV6-1 and the J gene is TRBJ1-5; 6 matching bases give a weak D call of TRBD1. From the cysteine through the phenylalanine, the CDR3 covers 16 amino acids. This entry keeps only the CDR3 DNA: 48 bases, framed from base 1. CDR1 and CDR2 are drawn from the germline V gene: MNHNS, SASEGT. V is cut by 3 bases and J by 3 bases, and the space between the germline ends is 15 bases.